Following are 12 T cell receptor beta chains from one sample sequenced in a study of beta chain features in type 1 diabetes. Study-wide results and limits: The study found moderately but significantly shorter TCRB CDR3s in all four CD4+ subsets of Type 1 diabetes patients.

No antigen has been identified for these receptors. Expressed TCRB transcripts got sequenced, as all isolated RNA was reverse transcribed. Using immunoSEQ multiplex PCR, the repertoire was profiled, and TCRdb retains in-frame clones only, with some absent. The repertoire holds 550,000 to 850,000 clones, with around 15% as singletons. What was sequenced was naive CD4+ T cells from blood. Receptors originate from a man between 18 and 29 years old with type 1 diabetes.

This sequence joins TRBV4-1 and TRBJ2-5; TRBD1 or TRBD2 may be the D gene (5 bases each). V was pared by 4 bases and J by 2 bases, with 20 bases between. Germline CDR1 is MGHRA and CDR2 is YSYEKL. The CDR3 runs to 17 residues. CDR3 DNA sequence: TGCGCCAGCAGCCCTTGGGGCAGGAGGCCAGAGCAAGAGACCCAGTACTTC. Its translation is CASSPWGRRPEQETQYF.

The gene calls are TRBV6-1 and TRBJ2-4; 7 bases map to TRBD2. The CDR3 extends over 14 amino acids. The germline V gene encodes CDR1 MNHNS and CDR2 SASEGT. After removal of 2 bases from V and 6 bases from J, the junction contained 4 bases not matched to a gene. For the CDR3, the DNA is TGTGCCAGCAGTGAACAAGGGGAGGGAAACATTCAGTACTTC. It encodes CASSEQGEGNIQYF.

The rearrangement links TRBV30 to TRBJ1-3, with D possibly TRBD1 on 5 matching bases. The length of the CDR3 is 15 residues. CDR1 and CDR2 (germline): GTSNPN, SVGIG (reference sequence). In nucleotides, the CDR3 is TGTGCTTGCCTCGCTCGGGGGTTTTCTGGAAACACCATATATTTT. Residues: CACLARGFSGNTIYF.

The chain couples TRBV6-1 to TRBJ2-5; perhaps TRBD1 as D (6 bases). The CDR3 extends over 14 amino acids. CDR1 is MNHNS and CDR2 is SASEGT in the germline V gene. V was pared by 6 bases and J by 2 bases, with 13 bases between. CDR3 loop: CASSPGTKQETQYF. CDR3 DNA: TGTGCCAGCAGCCCCGGGACAAAACAAGAGACCCAGTACTTC.

The chain employs TRBV29-1 and TRBJ1-1; tentative D call: TRBD1 (6 bases). V lost 0 bases and J lost 1, with 12 bases in between. Germline CDR1 reads SQVTM; CDR2 reads ANQGSEA. The length of the CDR3 is 15 residues. The CDR3 DNA follows: TGCAGCGTTGAAGATGGGGGCGGAGGGAACACTGAAGCTTTCTTT. Amino acid sequence: CSVEDGGGGNTEAFF. The complete variable domain, with remaining parts taken from reference TRBV29-1 and TRBJ1-1, reads SAVISQKPSRDICQRGTSLTIQCQVDSQVTMMFWYRQQPGQSLTLIATANQGSEATYESGFVIDKFPISRPNLTFSTLTVSNMSPEDSSIYLCSVEDGGGGNTEAFFGQGTRLTVV.

The V gene is TRBV5-4, the J gene TRBJ1-2, with 8 bases lining up with TRBD1. The germline CDR1 and CDR2 sequences are SGHNT and YYREEE (reference sequence). The CDR3 loop spans 15 amino acids. After removal of 5 bases from V and 5 bases from J, the junction contained 11 bases not matched to a gene. The CDR3 protein is CASSSQGASEYGYTF. CDR3 sequence (DNA): TGTGCCAGCAGTTCTCAGGGGGCTTCGGAGTATGGCTACACCTTC. The complete variable domain, with remaining parts taken from reference TRBV5-4 and TRBJ1-2, reads ETGVTQSPTHLIKTRGQQVTLRCSSQSGHNTVSWYQQALGQGPQFIFQYYREEENGRGNFPPRFSGLQFPNYSSELNVNALELDDSALYLCASSSQGASEYGYTFGSGTRLTVV.

This clone has a handful of counts. The chain has TRBV29-1 and TRBJ2-1, with a tentative D call TRBD2 (5 bases). The CDR3 is made up of 14 amino acids. Trimming pared 6 bases from V and 6 bases from J, leaving 18 bases between. CDR1 and CDR2 from the germline V gene are SQVTM and ANQGSEA. CDR3 DNA sequence: TGCAGCGTCGGCTTTGTAGCGCCCAGCAATGAGCAGTTCTTC. This encodes CSVGFVAPSNEQFF.

The V call is TRBV13, the J call TRBJ2-7; the D is unclear. The V end lost 4 bases, the J end lost 3 bases, and 16 bases lay between the germline ends. Germline-derived CDR1 and CDR2 are PRHDT and FYEKMQ (reference sequence). The CDR3 has 15 amino acids. This CDR3 is CASSSYRRVGYEQYF. DNA for the CDR3: TGTGCCAGCAGCTCGTACCGACGGGTGGGCTACGAGCAGTACTTC. The full variable domain, its missing parts supplied by reference TRBV13 and TRBJ2-7, is AAGVIQSPRHLIKEKRETATLKCYPIPRHDTVYWYQQGPGQDPQFLISFYEKMQSDKGSIPDRFSAQQFSDYHSELNMSSLELGDSALYFCASSSYRRVGYEQYFGPGTRLTVT.

V is TRBV20-1 and J is TRBJ2-7; the match to TRBD2 covers 8 bases. The CDR3 extends over 11 amino acids. Germline V gives CDR1 DFQATT, CDR2 SNEGSKA (reference sequence). In DNA form, the CDR3 reads TGCAGCCTAGGCGGGGGGTACGAGCAGTACTTC. Its protein is CSLGGGYEQYF.

V is TRBV7-9 and J is TRBJ2-1; D gene ambiguous. The CDR3 covers 16 residues. Germline CDR1 SEHNR, CDR2 FQNEAQ (reference sequence). Trimming cost V 1 base and J 10 bases, with 20 bases left between them. CDR3 in amino acids: CASSLGTAGPVGEQFF. The CDR3 DNA follows: TGTGCCAGCAGCTTAGGTACGGCAGGACCCGTAGGGGAGCAGTTCTTC.

V is TRBV7-9 and J is TRBJ2-1; no clear D gene. Germline V gene data show CDR1 as SEHNR and CDR2 as FQNEAQ (reference sequence). V was pared by 6 bases and J by 0 bases, with 6 bases between. The CDR3 loop spans 13 amino acids. As DNA, the CDR3 is TGTGCCAGCAGGGTGGGCTCCTACAATGAGCAGTTCTTC. Its protein product is CASRVGSYNEQFF.

A few counts support this clone. The DNA of the CDR3 is TGCAGCGTTTCTTATGGGACGGGAGAGCATAATCAGCCCCAGCATTTT. This encodes CSVSYGTGEHNQPQHF. The chain employs TRBV29-1 and TRBJ1-5; weak D call: TRBD1 (5 bases). Germline CDR1 SQVTM, CDR2 ANQGSEA. V lost 5 bases and J lost 4, with 21 bases in between. This CDR3 spans 16 amino acids.